Listed below are T cell receptor beta chains from one sample, sequenced in a study of blood T cell repertoires in COVID-19. Only in-frame clones appear in the TCRdb table, and some are missing; sequencing was by immunoSEQ multiplex PCR. The profile shows 45,000 to 70,000 clones, 80% of them singletons. Sequenced material: peripheral blood. The receptors were gathered from a man aged 55-75 years with acute or convalescent COVID-19. The CDR3 runs from the conserved cysteine through the conserved F or W. D genes are given only for firm matches. Clone size, where shown, is once, few, many, or a class for clones that have expanded.

cdr3_aa,cdr3_nt,cdr3_length,j_call,v_call,d_call,clone_size
CASSERQGGANYGYTF,TGTGCCAGCAGTGAACGACAGGGGGGAGCTAACTATGGCTACACCTTC,16,TRBJ1-2,TRBV6-1,TRBD1,NA
CAISDPDRGRDQPQHF,TGTGCCATCAGTGACCCGGACAGGGGAAGAGATCAGCCCCAGCATTTT,16,TRBJ1-5,TRBV10-3,TRBD1,NA
CASSLKEGLGENIQYF,TGCGCCAGCAGTCTAAAGGAGGGGTTGGGTGAAAACATTCAGTACTTC,16,TRBJ2-4,TRBV23-1,NA,NA
CATRTSGGAVTGELFF,TGTGCCACCCGGACTAGCGGGGGGGCGGTTACCGGGGAGCTGTTTTTT,16,TRBJ2-2,TRBV28,TRBD2,few
CASRPAAGGPDTQYF,TGTGCCAGCAGGCCCGCAGCGGGGGGTCCGGATACGCAGTATTTT,15,TRBJ2-3,TRBV9,TRBD2,NA
CASSTSQGSGELFF,TGTGCCAGTAGTACTTCACAGGGTTCCGGGGAGCTGTTTTTT,14,TRBJ2-2,TRBV19,NA,NA
CASRPYGGAGEQYF,TGTGCCAGCAGGCCATACGGAGGGGCGGGTGAGCAGTACTTC,14,TRBJ2-7,TRBV6-6,NA,NA
CASSPYRGGETQYF,TGTGCCAGCAGCCCCTACAGGGGGGGAGAGACCCAGTACTTC,14,TRBJ2-5,TRBV5-4,NA,NA
CASSPRDRGVHEQYF,TGTGCCAGCAGCCCCCGGGACAGGGGGGTCCACGAGCAGTACTTC,15,TRBJ2-7,TRBV7-2,TRBD1,NA
CASSRQGLGNQPQHF,TGTGCCAGCAGCCGACAGGGATTAGGAAATCAGCCCCAGCATTTT,15,TRBJ1-5,TRBV6-5,TRBD1,NA
CASSPTGMTNEKLFF,TGCGCCAGCAGCCCCACAGGGATGACTAATGAAAAACTGTTTTTT,15,TRBJ1-4,TRBV5-1,NA,NA
CASSLRFSSGANVLTF,TGCGCCAGCAGCTTACGATTCAGCTCTGGGGCCAACGTCCTGACTTTC,16,TRBJ2-6,TRBV5-1,NA,NA
CASSLQTSGANVLTF,TGTGCCAGCAGTTTACAAACCTCCGGGGCCAACGTCCTGACTTTC,15,TRBJ2-6,TRBV6-4,NA,once
CASSVGQGNEKLFF,TGTGCCAGCAGCGTAGGGCAGGGCAATGAAAAACTGTTTTTT,14,TRBJ1-4,TRBV9,NA,NA
CASSPSRGLVEQYF,TGTGCCAGCTCACCAAGTAGGGGGCTAGTCGAGCAGTACTTC,14,TRBJ2-7,TRBV18,TRBD1,NA
CASSLTQGPSSYNEQFF,TGTGCCAGCAGCTTAACGCAGGGGCCAAGCTCCTACAATGAGCAGTTCTTC,17,TRBJ2-1,TRBV7-3,NA,NA
CASSRAGLGNQPQHF,TGTGCCAGCAGCCGGGCGGGACTGGGCAATCAGCCCCAGCATTTT,15,TRBJ1-5,TRBV2,NA,NA
CASSLGGTLEQYF,TGTGCCAGCAGCTTGGGCGGGACCCTCGAGCAGTACTTC,13,TRBJ2-7,TRBV5-4,NA,NA
CASSPPGLDHSYNEQFF,TGTGCCAGCTCACCACCGGGGCTAGACCACTCCTACAATGAGCAGTTCTTC,17,TRBJ2-1,TRBV18,NA,NA
CATSGDSLTDTQYF,TGTGCCACCAGTGGGGACAGCCTCACAGATACGCAGTATTTT,14,TRBJ2-3,TRBV24-1,TRBD1,NA
CASSILAGDTDTQYF,TGTGCCAGCAGCATCCTAGCGGGGGATACAGATACGCAGTATTTT,15,TRBJ2-3,TRBV9,TRBD2,NA
CASSVATGGNSPLHF,TGTGCCAGCAGCGTAGCGACAGGGGGTAATTCACCCCTCCACTTT,15,TRBJ1-6,TRBV9,TRBD1,NA
CASTYNYGYTF,TGTGCCAGTACCTATAACTATGGCTACACCTTC,11,TRBJ1-2,TRBV28,NA,NA
CASSLAGINGDYGYTF,TGTGCCAGCAGCTTAGCCGGGATCAACGGGGACTATGGCTACACCTTC,16,TRBJ1-2,TRBV11-1,NA,few
CASSQGAIYGYTF,TGTGCCAGCAGCCAGGGGGCGATTTATGGCTACACCTTC,13,TRBJ1-2,TRBV3-1/TRBV3-2,NA,NA
CATSLAGGSTGELFF,TGTGCCACCTCCCTAGCGGGGGGGAGTACCGGGGAGCTGTTTTTT,15,TRBJ2-2,TRBV6-5,TRBD2,NA
CASSQDGGGRTGELFF,TGCGCCAGCAGCCAAGATGGAGGGGGCCGGACCGGGGAGCTGTTTTTT,16,TRBJ2-2,TRBV4-1,NA,NA
CASSQSPGGTANQETQYF,TGCGCCAGCAGCCAATCCCCCGGCGGGACAGCTAATCAAGAGACCCAGTACTTC,18,TRBJ2-5,TRBV4-1,NA,NA
CATSRDNVQGEKLFF,TGTGCCACCAGCAGAGATAATGTCCAGGGTGAAAAACTGTTTTTT,15,TRBJ1-4,TRBV15,NA,NA
CASSLDSGGFDTQYF,TGCGCCAGCAGCTTGGATAGCGGGGGTTTCGATACGCAGTATTTT,15,TRBJ2-3,TRBV5-1,TRBD2,NA
CASSQVTSGSYNEQFF,TGCGCCAGCAGCCAAGTGACTAGCGGGTCTTACAATGAGCAGTTCTTC,16,TRBJ2-1,TRBV4-1,TRBD2,few
CASTSGDEETQYF,TGTGCCAGCACCTCAGGGGACGAAGAGACCCAGTACTTC,13,TRBJ2-5,TRBV2,NA,once
CASTLDRWNTEAFF,TGTGCCAGCACACTAGACAGGTGGAACACTGAAGCTTTCTTT,14,TRBJ1-1,TRBV6-5,NA,NA
CASEPRLGVNEQYF,TGTGCCAGCGAACCTAGACTAGGAGTTAACGAGCAGTACTTC,14,TRBJ2-7,TRBV3-1/TRBV3-2,NA,few
CASSSDRGYEQYF,TGTGCCAGTAGTTCCGACCGGGGGTACGAGCAGTACTTC,13,TRBJ2-7,TRBV19,NA,NA
CASSNRQDQPQHF,TGTGCCAGCAGCAATCGACAGGATCAGCCCCAGCATTTT,13,TRBJ1-5,TRBV9,NA,NA
CASTPRAGANTEAFF,TGTGCCAGCACGCCCCGGGCAGGGGCGAACACTGAAGCTTTCTTT,15,TRBJ1-1,TRBV2,NA,NA
CASSRDSGFYEQYF,TGTGCCAGTAGCCGGGACAGTGGTTTCTACGAGCAGTACTTC,14,TRBJ2-7,TRBV19,TRBD1,NA
CASSQISGARTDTQYF,TGCGCCAGCAGCCAGATTAGCGGGGCCCGCACAGATACGCAGTATTTT,16,TRBJ2-3,TRBV5-1,TRBD2,NA
CASSTTVGDSGNTIYF,TGCGCCAGCAGCACGACGGTCGGAGACTCTGGAAACACCATATATTTT,16,TRBJ1-3,TRBV5-1,NA,NA
CASSVGLAGSYEQYF,TGTGCCAGCAGCGTAGGACTAGCGGGATCCTACGAGCAGTACTTC,15,TRBJ2-7,TRBV9,TRBD2,once
CASSPRLAGPYNEQFF,TGTGCCAGCAGCCCGCGACTAGCGGGGCCCTACAATGAGCAGTTCTTC,16,TRBJ2-1,TRBV7-2,TRBD2,NA
CASSSPDRGSTEAFF,TGTGCCAGCAGTTCTCCAGACAGGGGGAGTACTGAAGCTTTCTTT,15,TRBJ1-1,TRBV6-1,TRBD1,NA
CASNPGLAPNEQFF,TGTGCCAGCAATCCGGGACTAGCGCCCAATGAGCAGTTCTTC,14,TRBJ2-1,TRBV6-5,TRBD2,NA
CASSRITGGTYEQYF,TGTGCCAGCAGCCGAATCACAGGGGGGACCTACGAGCAGTACTTC,15,TRBJ2-7,TRBV5-6,TRBD1,NA
CASRSGDYEQYF,TGTGCCAGTAGAAGCGGGGACTACGAGCAGTACTTC,12,TRBJ2-7,TRBV19,TRBD2,NA
CASSAPGQGTDTQYF,TGTGCCAGCAGCGCCCCGGGACAGGGCACAGATACGCAGTATTTT,15,TRBJ2-3,TRBV11-3,TRBD1,NA
CASSLLSGGEETQYF,TGTGCCAGCAGCCTGTTGAGCGGGGGGGAAGAGACCCAGTACTTC,15,TRBJ2-5,TRBV4-2,TRBD2,once
CASSKTSGWENIQYF,TGTGCCAGTAGTAAAACTAGCGGGTGGGAAAACATTCAGTACTTC,15,TRBJ2-4,TRBV19,TRBD2,NA
CASSPLREAFF,TGTGCCAGCAGCCCATTGCGGGAAGCTTTCTTT,11,TRBJ1-1,TRBV5-8,NA,NA
CASSLDSQGFYGYTF,TGCGCCAGCAGCTTGGATTCACAGGGATTCTATGGCTACACCTTC,15,TRBJ1-2,TRBV5-1,NA,NA
CATGTGGYQETQYF,TGTGCCACAGGGACAGGGGGGTACCAAGAGACCCAGTACTTC,14,TRBJ2-5,TRBV24-1,TRBD1,NA